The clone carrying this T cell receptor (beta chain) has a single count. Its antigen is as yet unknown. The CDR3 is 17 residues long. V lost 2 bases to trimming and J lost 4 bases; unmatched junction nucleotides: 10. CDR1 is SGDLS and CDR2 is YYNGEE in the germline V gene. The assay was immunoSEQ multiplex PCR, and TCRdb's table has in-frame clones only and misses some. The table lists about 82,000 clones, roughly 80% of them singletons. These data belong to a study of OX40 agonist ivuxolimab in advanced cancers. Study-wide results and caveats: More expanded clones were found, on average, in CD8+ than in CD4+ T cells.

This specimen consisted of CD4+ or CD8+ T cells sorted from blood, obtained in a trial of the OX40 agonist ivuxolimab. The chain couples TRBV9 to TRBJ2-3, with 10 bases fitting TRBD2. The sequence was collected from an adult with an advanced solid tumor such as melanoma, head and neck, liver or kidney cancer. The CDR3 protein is CASSVSSGGAEADTQYF. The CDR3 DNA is TGTGCCAGCAGCGTGTCAAGCGGGGGGGCCGAAGCAGATACGCAGTATTTT.